This TCR beta chain stems from a study of T cell responses to AZD1222 COVID-19 vaccine. Broader study findings: The peak T cell response came first, and repertoires were sampled only after it. With two AZD1222 doses given, Spike-specific TCR breadth and depth both rose. Among the donors, most were white British and more were female, and clonal diversity was possibly underestimated. Targeting of unmutated variant regions was reportedly seen in nearly half of spike-specific TCRs.

Concerning this clone itself: As yet, its antigen is unknown.

V was clipped by 3 bases and J by 9 bases; unmatched bases: 5. In germline, CDR1 is SGDLS, CDR2 YYNGEE. This CDR3 contains 13 residues. Sequencing was performed with immunoSEQ multiplex PCR; in TCRdb, only in-frame clones are kept and a portion is missing. The data contain approximately 160,000 clones, 88% of them seen just once; the ten biggest clones take up approximately 2.3%. This chain uses TRBV9 with TRBJ2-7; 11 bases map to TRBD2. The source is an adult in good health. The sequences come from peripheral blood, collected on day 0 of AZD1222 vaccination. CDR3 nucleotides: TGTGCCAGCAGCGCGGGACTAGCGGAACTGCAGTACTTC. Translation: CASSAGLAELQYF.